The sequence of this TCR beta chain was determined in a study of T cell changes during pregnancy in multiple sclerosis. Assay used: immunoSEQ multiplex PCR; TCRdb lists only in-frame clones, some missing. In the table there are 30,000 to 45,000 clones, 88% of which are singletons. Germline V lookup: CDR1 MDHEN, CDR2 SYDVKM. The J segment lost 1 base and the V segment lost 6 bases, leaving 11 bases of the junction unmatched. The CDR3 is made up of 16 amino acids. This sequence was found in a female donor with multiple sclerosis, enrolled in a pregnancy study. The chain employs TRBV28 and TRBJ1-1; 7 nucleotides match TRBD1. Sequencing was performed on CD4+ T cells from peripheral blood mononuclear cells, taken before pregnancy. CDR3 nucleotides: TGTGCCAGCAGCCCCAGGGGGGCGGTAGGGAACACTGAAGCTTTCTTT. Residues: CASSPRGAVGNTEAFF.